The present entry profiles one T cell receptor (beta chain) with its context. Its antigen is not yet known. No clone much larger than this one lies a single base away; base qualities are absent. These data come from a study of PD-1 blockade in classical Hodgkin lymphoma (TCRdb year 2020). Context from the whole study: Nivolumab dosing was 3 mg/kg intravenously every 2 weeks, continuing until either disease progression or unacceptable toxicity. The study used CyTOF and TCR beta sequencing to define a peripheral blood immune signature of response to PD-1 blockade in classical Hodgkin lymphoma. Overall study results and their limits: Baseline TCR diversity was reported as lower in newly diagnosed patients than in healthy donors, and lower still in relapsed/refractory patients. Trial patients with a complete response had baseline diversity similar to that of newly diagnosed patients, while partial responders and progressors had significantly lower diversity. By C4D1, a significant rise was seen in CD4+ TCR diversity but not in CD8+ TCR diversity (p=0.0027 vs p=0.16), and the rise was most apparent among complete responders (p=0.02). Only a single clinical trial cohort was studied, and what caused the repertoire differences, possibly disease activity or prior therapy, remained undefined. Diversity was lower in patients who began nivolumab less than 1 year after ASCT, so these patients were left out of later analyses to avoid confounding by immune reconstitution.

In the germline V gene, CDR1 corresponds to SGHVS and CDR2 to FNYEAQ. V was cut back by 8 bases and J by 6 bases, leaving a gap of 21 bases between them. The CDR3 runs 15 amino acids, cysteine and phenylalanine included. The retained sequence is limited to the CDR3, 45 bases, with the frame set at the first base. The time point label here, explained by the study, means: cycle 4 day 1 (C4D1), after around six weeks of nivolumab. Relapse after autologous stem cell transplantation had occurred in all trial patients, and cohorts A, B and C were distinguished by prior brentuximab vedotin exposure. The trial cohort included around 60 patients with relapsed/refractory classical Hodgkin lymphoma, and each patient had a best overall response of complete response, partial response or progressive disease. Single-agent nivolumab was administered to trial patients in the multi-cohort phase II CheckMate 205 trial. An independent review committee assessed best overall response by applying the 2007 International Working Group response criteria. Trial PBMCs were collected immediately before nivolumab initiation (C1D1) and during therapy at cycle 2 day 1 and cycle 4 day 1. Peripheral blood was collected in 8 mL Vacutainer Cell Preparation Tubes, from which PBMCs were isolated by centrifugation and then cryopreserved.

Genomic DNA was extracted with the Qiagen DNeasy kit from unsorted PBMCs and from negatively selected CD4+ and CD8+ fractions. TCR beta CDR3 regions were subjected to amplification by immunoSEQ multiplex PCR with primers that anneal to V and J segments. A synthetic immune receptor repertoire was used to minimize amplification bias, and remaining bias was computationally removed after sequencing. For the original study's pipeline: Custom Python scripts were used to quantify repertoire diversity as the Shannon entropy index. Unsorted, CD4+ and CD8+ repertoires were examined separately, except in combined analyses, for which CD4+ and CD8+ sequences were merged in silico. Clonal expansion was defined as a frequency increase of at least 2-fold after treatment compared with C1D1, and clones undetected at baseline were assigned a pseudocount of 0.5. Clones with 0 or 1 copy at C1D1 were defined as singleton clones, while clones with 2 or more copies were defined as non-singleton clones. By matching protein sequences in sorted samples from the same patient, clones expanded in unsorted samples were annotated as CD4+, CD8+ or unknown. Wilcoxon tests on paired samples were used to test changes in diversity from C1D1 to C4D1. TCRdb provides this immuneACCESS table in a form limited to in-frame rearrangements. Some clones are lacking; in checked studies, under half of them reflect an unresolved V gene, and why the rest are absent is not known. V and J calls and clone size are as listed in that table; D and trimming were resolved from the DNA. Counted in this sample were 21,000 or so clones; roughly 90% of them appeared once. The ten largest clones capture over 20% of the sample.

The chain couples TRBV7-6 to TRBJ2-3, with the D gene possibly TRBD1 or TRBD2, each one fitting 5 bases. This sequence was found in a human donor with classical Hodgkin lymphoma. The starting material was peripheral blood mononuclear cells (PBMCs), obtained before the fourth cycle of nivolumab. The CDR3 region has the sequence CASEGWGSQVDTQYF. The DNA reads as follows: TGTGCCAGCGAAGGATGGGGGAGTCAGGTGGATACGCAGTATTTT.